This entry describes one T cell receptor beta chain. Its antigen remains unidentified. Clinicians diagnosed patients from clinical symptoms, serum thyroxine and TRAb, thyroid ultrasound and orbital computed tomography. PBMCs were derived from roughly 10 ml fresh peripheral blood. V shed 1 base, J shed 15 bases, and the junction held 3 bases outside the gene matches. CDR3 length: 11 residues. Germline V CDR1 and CDR2: SEHNR, FQNEAQ (reference sequence). This sample is drawn from a study of T cells in Graves' hyperthyroidism and ophthalmopathy. As for the study in general: Upon initial diagnosis and before any treatment, peripheral blood was collected.

Amplification of TCR beta CDR3 regions used RNA as the template. The HTBI primer set served for first-round RT-PCR of the TCR CDR3. TCRdb re-called the multiplex PCR reads with MiXCR, one entry per CDR3 protein. The top ten hold roughly 11% of the sample, which has about 380,000 distinct CDR3 sequences, approximately 15% seen once. Study-level points and caveats: Blood shared most expanded thyroid clonotypes above 0.001.

The receptor comes from a woman in her fifties or sixties with Graves' hyperthyroidism. Sequences were obtained from blood. The rearrangement joins TRBV7-9 to TRBJ2-1; 7 bases line up with TRBD2. The CDR3 reads CASSLGTSLFF. The DNA of the CDR3 is TGTGCCAGCAGCTTAGGGACTAGTCTGTTCTTC.